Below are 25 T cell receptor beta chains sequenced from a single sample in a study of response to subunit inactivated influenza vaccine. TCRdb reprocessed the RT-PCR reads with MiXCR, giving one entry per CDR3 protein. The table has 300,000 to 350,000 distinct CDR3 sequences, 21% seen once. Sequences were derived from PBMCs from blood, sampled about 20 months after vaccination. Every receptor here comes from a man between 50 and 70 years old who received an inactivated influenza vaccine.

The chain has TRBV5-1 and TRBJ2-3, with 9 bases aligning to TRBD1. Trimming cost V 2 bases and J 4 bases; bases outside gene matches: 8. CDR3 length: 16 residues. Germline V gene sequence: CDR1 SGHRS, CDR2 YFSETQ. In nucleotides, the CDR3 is TGCGCCAGCAGCTTAGGGGGGACAGGGTTTGCAGATACGCAGTATTTT. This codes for CASSLGGTGFADTQYF. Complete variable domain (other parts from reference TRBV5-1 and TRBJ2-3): KAGVTQTPRYLIKTRGQQVTLSCSPISGHRSVSWYQQTPGQGLQFLFEYFSETQRNKGNFPGRFSGRQFSNSRSEMNVSTLELGDSALYLCASSLGGTGFADTQYFGPGTRLTVL.

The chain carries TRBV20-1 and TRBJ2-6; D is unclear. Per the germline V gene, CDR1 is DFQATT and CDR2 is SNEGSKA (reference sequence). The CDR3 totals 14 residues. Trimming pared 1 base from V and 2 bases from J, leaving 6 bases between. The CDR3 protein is CSARVRAGANVLTF. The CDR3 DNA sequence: TGCAGTGCTAGAGTCCGGGCTGGGGCCAACGTCCTGACTTTC.

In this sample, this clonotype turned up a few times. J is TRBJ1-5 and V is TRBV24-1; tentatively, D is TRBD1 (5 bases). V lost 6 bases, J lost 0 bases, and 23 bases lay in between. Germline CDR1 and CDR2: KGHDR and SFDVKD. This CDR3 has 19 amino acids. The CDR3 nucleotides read TGTGCCACCAGTTCGGGGACGGCATCCACCCATTCTAGCAATCAGCCCCAGCATTTT. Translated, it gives CATSSGTASTHSSNQPQHF.

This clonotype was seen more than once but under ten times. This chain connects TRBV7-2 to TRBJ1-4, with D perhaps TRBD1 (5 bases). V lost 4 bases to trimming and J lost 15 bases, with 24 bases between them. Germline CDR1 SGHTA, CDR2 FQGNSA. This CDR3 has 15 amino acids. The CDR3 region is CASSSTLYPGPDMFF. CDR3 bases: TGTGCCAGCAGCTCAACATTATACCCGGGACCCGATATGTTTTTT.

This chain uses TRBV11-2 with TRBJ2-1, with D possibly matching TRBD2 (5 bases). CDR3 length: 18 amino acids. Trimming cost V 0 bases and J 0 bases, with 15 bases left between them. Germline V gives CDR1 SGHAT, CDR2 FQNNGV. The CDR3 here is CASSLDLTRKYSYNEQFF. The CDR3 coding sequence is TGTGCCAGCAGCTTAGATCTCACTAGAAAATACTCCTACAATGAGCAGTTCTTC.

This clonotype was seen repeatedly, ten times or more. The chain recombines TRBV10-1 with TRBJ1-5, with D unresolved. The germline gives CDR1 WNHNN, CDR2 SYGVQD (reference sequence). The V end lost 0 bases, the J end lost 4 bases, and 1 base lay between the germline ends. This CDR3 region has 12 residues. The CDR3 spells CASSESNQPQHF. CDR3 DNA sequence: TGCGCCAGCAGTGAGTCGAATCAGCCCCAGCATTTT.

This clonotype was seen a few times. The CDR3 is CASSAQVYSTEAFF. CDR3 nucleotides: TGTGCCAGCAGCGCGCAGGTTTATTCCACTGAAGCTTTCTTT. The rearrangement links TRBV9 to TRBJ1-1; D gene unclear. The germline V gene has CDR1 SGDLS and CDR2 YYNGEE. The CDR3 has 14 residues. The ends were cut back, 3 bases at V and 4 bases at J, with 13 bases in the middle.

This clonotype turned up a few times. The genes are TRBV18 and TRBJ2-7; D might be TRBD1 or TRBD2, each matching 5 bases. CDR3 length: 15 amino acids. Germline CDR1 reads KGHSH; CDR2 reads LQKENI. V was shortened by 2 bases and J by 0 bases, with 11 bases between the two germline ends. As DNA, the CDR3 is TGTGCCAGCTCACCAACGAGGGACGCCTCCTACGAGCAGTACTTC. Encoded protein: CASSPTRDASYEQYF.

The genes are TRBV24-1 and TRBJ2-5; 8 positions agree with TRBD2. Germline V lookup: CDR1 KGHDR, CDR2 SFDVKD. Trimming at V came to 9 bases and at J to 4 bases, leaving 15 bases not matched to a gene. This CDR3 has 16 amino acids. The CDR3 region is CATPSGSGLRGETQYF. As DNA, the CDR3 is TGTGCCACCCCCAGCGGGAGTGGGTTGCGGGGAGAGACCCAGTACTTC.

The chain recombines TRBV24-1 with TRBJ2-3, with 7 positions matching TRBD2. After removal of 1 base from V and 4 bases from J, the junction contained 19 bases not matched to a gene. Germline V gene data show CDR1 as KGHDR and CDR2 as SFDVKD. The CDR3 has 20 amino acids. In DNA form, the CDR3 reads TGTGCCACCAGTGATTTTGGGGACGGGGGAGGGCCTGGTTTCGCAGATACGCAGTATTTT. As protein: CATSDFGDGGGPGFADTQYF.

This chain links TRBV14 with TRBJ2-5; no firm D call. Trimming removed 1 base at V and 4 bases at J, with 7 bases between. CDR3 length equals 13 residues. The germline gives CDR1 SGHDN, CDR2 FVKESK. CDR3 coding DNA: TGTGCCAGCAGCCAAGTTCGGAGAGAGACCCAGTACTTC. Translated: CASSQVRRETQYF.

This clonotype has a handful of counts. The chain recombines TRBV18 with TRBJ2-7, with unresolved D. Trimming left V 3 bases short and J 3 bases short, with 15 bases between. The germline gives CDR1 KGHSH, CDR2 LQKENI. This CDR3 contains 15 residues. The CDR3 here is CASSPPAGWSYEQYF. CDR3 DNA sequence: TGTGCCAGCTCACCTCCAGCAGGTTGGAGCTACGAGCAGTACTTC. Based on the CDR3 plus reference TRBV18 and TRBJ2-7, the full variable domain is NAGVMQNPRHLVRRRGQEARLRCSPMKGHSHVYWYRQLPEEGLKFMVYLQKENIIDESGMPKERFSAEFPKEGPSILRIQQVVRGDSAAYFCASSPPAGWSYEQYFGPGTRLTVT.

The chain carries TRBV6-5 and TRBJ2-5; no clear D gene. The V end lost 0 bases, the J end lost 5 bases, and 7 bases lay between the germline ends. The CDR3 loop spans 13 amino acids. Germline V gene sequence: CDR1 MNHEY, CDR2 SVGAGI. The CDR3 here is CASSYSSRETQYF. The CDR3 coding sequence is TGTGCCAGCAGTTACTCGAGTCGGGAGACCCAGTACTTC.

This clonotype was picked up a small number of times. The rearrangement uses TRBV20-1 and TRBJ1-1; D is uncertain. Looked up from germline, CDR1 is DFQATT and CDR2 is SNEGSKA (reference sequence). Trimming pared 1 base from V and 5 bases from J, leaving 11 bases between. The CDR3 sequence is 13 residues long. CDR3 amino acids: CSARGEGLTEAFF. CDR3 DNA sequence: TGCAGTGCTAGAGGGGAAGGGTTAACTGAAGCTTTCTTT.

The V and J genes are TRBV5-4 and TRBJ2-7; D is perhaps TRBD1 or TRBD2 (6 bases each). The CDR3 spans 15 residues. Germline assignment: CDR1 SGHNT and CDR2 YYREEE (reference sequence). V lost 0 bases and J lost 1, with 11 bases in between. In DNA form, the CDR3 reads TGTGCCAGCAGCTTGGCCGGGGGACAATCCTACGAGCAGTACTTC. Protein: CASSLAGGQSYEQYF.

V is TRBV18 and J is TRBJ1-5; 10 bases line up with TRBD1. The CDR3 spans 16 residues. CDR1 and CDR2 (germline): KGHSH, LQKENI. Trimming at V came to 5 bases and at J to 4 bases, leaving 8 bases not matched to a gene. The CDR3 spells CASSNSGTGANQPQHF. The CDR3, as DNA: TGTGCCAGCTCAAATTCCGGGACAGGGGCTAATCAGCCCCAGCATTTT. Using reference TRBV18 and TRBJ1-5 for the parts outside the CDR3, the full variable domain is NAGVMQNPRHLVRRRGQEARLRCSPMKGHSHVYWYRQLPEEGLKFMVYLQKENIIDESGMPKERFSAEFPKEGPSILRIQQVVRGDSAAYFCASSNSGTGANQPQHFGDGTRLSIL.

The CDR3 DNA sequence: TGTGCCAGCTGCGATTACTCTGGGGCCAACGTCCTGACTTTC. It is translated as CASCDYSGANVLTF. The V call is TRBV2, the J call TRBJ2-6; D remains unclear. The V and J ends lost 8 bases and 0 bases respectively, with 8 bases between them. The V gene's germline CDR1 is SNHLY and CDR2 FYNNEI. The CDR3 consists of 14 residues.

The DNA for the CDR3 is TGTGCCAGCACCCCCGGGACAGGGGCATACAATGAGCAGTTCTTC. Protein sequence: CASTPGTGAYNEQFF. The rearrangement uses TRBV5-4 and TRBJ2-1; the match to TRBD1 covers 10 bases. Germline CDR1 and CDR2: SGHNT and YYREEE (reference sequence). The CDR3 covers 15 residues. Germline trimming cut 6 bases from V and 4 bases from J; bases unmatched to any gene: 7.

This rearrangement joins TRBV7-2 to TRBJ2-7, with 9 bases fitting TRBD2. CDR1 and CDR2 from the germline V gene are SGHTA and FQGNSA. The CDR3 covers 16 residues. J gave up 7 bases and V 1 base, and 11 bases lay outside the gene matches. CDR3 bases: TGTGCCAGCAGCTTAGAGGGTTTAGCGGGAGCGGTAGAGCAGTACTTC. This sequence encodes CASSLEGLAGAVEQYF.

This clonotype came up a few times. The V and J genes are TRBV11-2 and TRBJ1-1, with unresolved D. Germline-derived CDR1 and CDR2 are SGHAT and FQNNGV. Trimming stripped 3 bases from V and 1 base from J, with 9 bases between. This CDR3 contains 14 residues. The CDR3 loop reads CASSLHRGNTEAFF. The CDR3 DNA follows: TGTGCCAGCAGCTTGCACCGGGGGAACACTGAAGCTTTCTTT.

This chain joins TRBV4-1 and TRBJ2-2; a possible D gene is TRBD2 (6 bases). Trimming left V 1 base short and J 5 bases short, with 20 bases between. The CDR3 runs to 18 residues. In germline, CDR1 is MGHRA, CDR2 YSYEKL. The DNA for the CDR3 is TGCGCCAGCAGCCAAGGCTTGGGTAGCGGAGGGAGTACCGGGGAGCTGTTTTTT. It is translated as CASSQGLGSGGSTGELFF.

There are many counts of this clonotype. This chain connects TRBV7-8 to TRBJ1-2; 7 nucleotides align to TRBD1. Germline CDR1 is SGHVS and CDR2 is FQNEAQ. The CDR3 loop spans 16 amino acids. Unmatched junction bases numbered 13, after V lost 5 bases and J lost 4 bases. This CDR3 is CASSDMGRGGPYGYTF. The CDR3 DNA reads TGTGCCAGCAGCGATATGGGCAGGGGGGGACCCTATGGCTACACCTTC.

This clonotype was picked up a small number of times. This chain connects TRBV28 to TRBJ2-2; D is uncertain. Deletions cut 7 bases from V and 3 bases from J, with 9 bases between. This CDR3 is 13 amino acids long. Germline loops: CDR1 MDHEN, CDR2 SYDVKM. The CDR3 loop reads CASTIPYTGELFF. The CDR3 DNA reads TGTGCCAGCACGATTCCGTACACCGGGGAGCTGTTTTTT.

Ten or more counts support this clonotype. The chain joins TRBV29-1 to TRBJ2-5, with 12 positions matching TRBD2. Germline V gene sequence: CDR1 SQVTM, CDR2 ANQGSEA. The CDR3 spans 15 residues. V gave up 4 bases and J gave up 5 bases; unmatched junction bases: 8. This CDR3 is CSVAASGGASETQYF. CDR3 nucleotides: TGCAGCGTTGCGGCTAGCGGGGGGGCCAGTGAGACCCAGTACTTC.

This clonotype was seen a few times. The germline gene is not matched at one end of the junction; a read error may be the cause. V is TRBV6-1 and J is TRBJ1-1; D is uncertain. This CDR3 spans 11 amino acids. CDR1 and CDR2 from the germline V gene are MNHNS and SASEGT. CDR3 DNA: TGTGCCAGCCGTGAGGAGGCTGAAGCTTTCTTT. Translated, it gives CASREEAEAFF.